This is a list of T cell receptor beta chains from one sample in a study of blood T cell repertoires in COVID-19. Profiled with immunoSEQ multiplex PCR; TCRdb holds only in-frame clones, not every one. Seen here are 55,000 to 90,000 clones, approximately 89% observed once, and the top ten hold 10% to 15%. The specimen sequenced was peripheral blood. The source is a woman aged 55-70 years with acute or convalescent COVID-19. The CDR3 runs from the conserved cysteine through the conserved F or W. Each record gives: clone size, V gene, J gene, CDR3 protein. Some rows have no size entry. The others give once, few or many, or a class for an expanded clone.

-	TRBV20-1	TRBJ2-6	CSASPRPSGGASGANVLTF
-	TRBV30	TRBJ1-4	CAWSDRVGEKLFF
-	TRBV5-7	TRBJ1-6	CASSTGQGAVSSYNSPLHF
-	TRBV10-3	TRBJ2-7	CAISEPSGVLWEQYF
-	TRBV28	TRBJ2-7	CASSSPPSYEQYF
-	TRBV5-1	TRBJ1-1	CASSVEGRAEAFF
-	TRBV2	TRBJ1-1	CASSGSRGNTEAFF
-	TRBV5-4	TRBJ1-4	CASSRTRGVDEKLFF
-	TRBV7-9	TRBJ2-5	CASSPGTSGGPLETQYF
-	TRBV7-9	TRBJ2-5	CASSDRGRETQYF
-	TRBV5-6	TRBJ2-5	CASSSYRRDRGQETQYF
-	TRBV21-1	TRBJ2-2	CASSKARTGGAGELFF
-	TRBV6-2/TRBV6-3	TRBJ2-2	CASSWRAGGLTGELFF
-	TRBV2	TRBJ1-1	CASSDQGFIRNTEAFF
-	TRBV9	TRBJ1-1	CASSVGAGSTEAFF
many	TRBV5-4	TRBJ2-3	CASSLVRNTQYF
-	TRBV25-1	TRBJ2-1	CASGPRGSLGNEQFF
-	TRBV13	TRBJ1-1	CATMDGGNTEAFF
-	TRBV2	TRBJ1-5	CASSEQGLGQPQHF
-	TRBV15	TRBJ1-1	CATSREGGGQTEAFF
-	TRBV11-2	TRBJ2-3	CASSRRAIDGPLDTQYF
-	TRBV3-1/TRBV3-2	TRBJ2-6	CASTTTSGANVLTF
-	TRBV10-3	TRBJ2-3	CAINGQGASTDTQYF
-	TRBV20-1	TRBJ2-3	CSAPRTDTQYF
-	TRBV6-1	TRBJ1-1	CASSEAGQASTVAFF
-	TRBV7-2	TRBJ1-5	CASSLGGWNNNQPQHF
-	TRBV5-6	TRBJ2-2	CASSSGLASANTGELFF
-	TRBV30	TRBJ2-7	CAWRKRDNSYEQYF
once	TRBV6-6	TRBJ1-1	CASSYSGGGTEAFF
-	TRBV6-2/TRBV6-3	TRBJ2-3	CASSYLGQRTDTQYF
once	TRBV3-1/TRBV3-2	TRBJ1-2	CASSLRGANYGYTF
medium-sized	TRBV13	TRBJ1-1	CASSQGDRRNEAFF
-	TRBV5-6	TRBJ1-6	CASSLAGQAGPGNSPLHF
-	TRBV14	TRBJ1-1	CASSIRTGGMNTEAFF
-	TRBV12-3/TRBV12-4	TRBJ2-5	CASSFNQEETQYF
-	TRBV19	TRBJ2-7	CASSPGTGGYEQYF
-	TRBV5-8	TRBJ2-5	CASSLAQRGALETQYF
-	TRBV5-5	TRBJ2-3	CASSLFYVGGGGTDTQYF
few	TRBV19	TRBJ2-3	CASSRAGFTDTQYF
-	TRBV6-2/TRBV6-3	TRBJ1-5	CASSYGPGGQPQHF
-	TRBV3-1/TRBV3-2	TRBJ2-3	CASSHRTGVEGTDTQYF
-	TRBV5-1	TRBJ2-1	CASSLEQAVSYNEQFF
once	TRBV7-2	TRBJ2-3	CASSSRGAVDTQYF
-	TRBV5-1	TRBJ2-2	CASSLAGQGNTGELFF